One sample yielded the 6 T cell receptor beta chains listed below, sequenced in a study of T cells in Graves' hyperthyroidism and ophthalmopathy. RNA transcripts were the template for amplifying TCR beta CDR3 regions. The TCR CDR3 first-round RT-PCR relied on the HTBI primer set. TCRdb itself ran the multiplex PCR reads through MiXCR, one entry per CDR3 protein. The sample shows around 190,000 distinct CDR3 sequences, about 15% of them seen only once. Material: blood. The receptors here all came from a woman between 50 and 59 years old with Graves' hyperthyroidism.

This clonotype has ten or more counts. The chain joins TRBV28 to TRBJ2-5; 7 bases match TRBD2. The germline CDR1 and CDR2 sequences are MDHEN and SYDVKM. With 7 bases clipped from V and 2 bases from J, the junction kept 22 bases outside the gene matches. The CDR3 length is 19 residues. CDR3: CASNLDGLGIQRGQETQYF. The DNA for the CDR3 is TGTGCCAGCAACCTGGACGGACTAGGTATCCAGAGGGGACAAGAGACCCAGTACTTC. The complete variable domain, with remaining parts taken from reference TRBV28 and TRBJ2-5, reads DVKVTQSSRYLVKRTGEKVFLECVQDMDHENMFWYRQDPGLGLRLIYFSYDVKMKEKGDIPEGYSVSREKKERFSLILESASTNQTSMYLCASNLDGLGIQRGQETQYFGPGTRLLVL.

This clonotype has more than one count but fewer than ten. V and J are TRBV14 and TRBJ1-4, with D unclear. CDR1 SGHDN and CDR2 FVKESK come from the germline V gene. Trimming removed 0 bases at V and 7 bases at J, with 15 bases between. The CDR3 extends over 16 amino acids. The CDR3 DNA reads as TGTGCCAGCAGCCAAGAAGGTGGCGGGTTGGGTGAAAAACTGTTTTTT. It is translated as CASSQEGGGLGEKLFF.

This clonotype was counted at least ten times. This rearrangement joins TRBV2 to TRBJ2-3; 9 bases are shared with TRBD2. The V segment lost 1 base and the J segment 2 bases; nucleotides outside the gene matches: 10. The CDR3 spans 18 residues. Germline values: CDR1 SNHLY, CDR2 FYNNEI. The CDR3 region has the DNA TGTGCCAGCAGTGAAGTAGCGGGAGTGGCCCAATACACAGATACGCAGTATTTT. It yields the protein CASSEVAGVAQYTDTQYF.

The CDR3 protein is CSAREGAASTDTQYF. In DNA, the CDR3 is TGCAGTGCTAGAGAGGGGGCGGCTAGCACAGATACGCAGTATTTT. The gene calls are TRBV20-1 and TRBJ2-3, with D possibly being TRBD1 (6 bases). Germline values: CDR1 DFQATT, CDR2 SNEGSKA (reference sequence). The CDR3 contains 15 residues. The V end lost 0 bases, the J end lost 0 bases, and 10 bases lay between the germline ends.

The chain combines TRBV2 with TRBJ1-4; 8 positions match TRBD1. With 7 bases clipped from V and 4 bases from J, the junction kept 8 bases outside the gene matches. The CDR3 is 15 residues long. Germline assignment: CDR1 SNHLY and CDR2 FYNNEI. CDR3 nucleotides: TGTGCCAGCACCCCGGGCAGGGGGCGTAATGAAAAACTGTTTTTT. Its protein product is CASTPGRGRNEKLFF.

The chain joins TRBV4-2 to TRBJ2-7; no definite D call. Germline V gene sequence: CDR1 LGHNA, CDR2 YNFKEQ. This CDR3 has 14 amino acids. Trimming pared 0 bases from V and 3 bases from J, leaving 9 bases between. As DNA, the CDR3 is TGTGCCAGCAGCCAAGATCCCCCGGGCTACGAGCAGTACTTC. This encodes CASSQDPPGYEQYF.